The 23 T cell receptor beta chains presented below share a single source sample, sequenced in a study of Ad26.COV2.S vaccination and SARS-CoV-2 variants. Treatment meaning: some 20 received Ad26.COV2.S at low or high dose, single or two shots; 5 received placebo; per-sample allocation not given. Sampling was done on day 63 after the first vaccine or placebo injection. Measured with immunoSEQ multiplex PCR; TCRdb has only the in-frame clones, and not every one. Seen here are over 400,000 clones, 92% observed once, and the top ten hold about 1.7%. The sequencing here drew on peripheral blood, taken in a trial of Ad26.COV2.S vaccine versus placebo. The receptors were sampled from a person between 18 and 65 years old who received the Ad26.COV2.S COVID-19 vaccine or a placebo.

This chain uses TRBV24-1 with TRBJ2-1; D gene ambiguous. Between the trimmed V and J ends, which lost 12 bases and 8 bases, there was a span of 13 bases. Germline CDR1 reads KGHDR; CDR2 reads SFDVKD. This CDR3 comprises 11 residues. CDR3 in DNA: TGTGCCTCCCGTTTCGCTTATGAGCAGTTCTTC. The encoded protein is CASRFAYEQFF.

This chain uses TRBV30 with TRBJ1-1; D is unresolved. Germline loops: CDR1 GTSNPN, CDR2 SVGIG (reference sequence). Trimming removed 3 bases at V and 0 bases at J, with 11 bases between. CDR3 length equals 14 residues. CDR3 DNA sequence: TGTGCCTGGAGGTCGCGCAAGCTGAACACTGAAGCTTTCTTT. Translation gives CAWRSRKLNTEAFF.

The gene calls are TRBV9 and TRBJ1-1, with D possibly matching TRBD1 (6 bases). There are 16 residues in the CDR3. The V and J ends lost 0 bases and 2 bases respectively, with 14 bases between them. The germline V gene has CDR1 SGDLS and CDR2 YYNGEE. The CDR3 DNA sequence: TGTGCCAGCAGCGTAGTCCCAGGGGCTACCAACACTGAAGCTTTCTTT. Its protein is CASSVVPGATNTEAFF.

The rearrangement joins TRBV9 to TRBJ2-3; TRBD2 aligns across 10 bases. Germline loops: CDR1 SGDLS, CDR2 YYNGEE. With 1 base clipped from V and 5 bases from J, the junction kept 1 base outside the gene matches. The CDR3 loop spans 14 amino acids. The CDR3 sequence is CASSVLAGEDTQYF. CDR3 in DNA: TGTGCCAGCAGCGTACTAGCGGGGGAAGATACGCAGTATTTT.

This clone has more than one count but fewer than ten. The chain carries TRBV11-2 and TRBJ2-1; D could derive from TRBD1 or TRBD2 (6 bases each). CDR1 and CDR2 (germline): SGHAT, FQNNGV. Trimming removed 7 bases from V and 10 bases from J, with 14 bases in between. The CDR3 totals 12 residues. The DNA for the CDR3 is TGTGCCAGCACTTGGGGGGCCGGAGAGCAGTTCTTC. This codes for CASTWGAGEQFF.

V usage is TRBV27 and J usage is TRBJ1-2, with a weak D call TRBD1 (5 bases). CDR1 MNHEY and CDR2 SMNVEV come from the germline V gene (reference sequence). The CDR3 totals 16 residues. Trimming left V 5 bases short and J 3 bases short, with 19 bases between. CDR3 sequence: CASSLYRDSGHYGYTF. DNA of the CDR3: TGTGCCAGCAGTCTCTACCGGGACTCGGGCCACTATGGCTACACCTTC.

This clone was seen once. The chain has TRBV12-3 or TRBV12-4 and TRBJ2-2; unclear D gene. The CDR3 is 12 amino acids. With 6 bases removed from V and 4 bases from J, the gap between germline ends came to 6 bases. CDR3 sequence reads: CASSLFTGELFF. The CDR3 coding sequence is TGTGCCAGCAGCCTATTCACCGGGGAGCTGTTTTTT.

CDR3: CASSRELGELFF. In DNA, the CDR3 is TGTGCCAGCAGTCGCGAGCTTGGGGAGCTGTTTTTT. The V gene is TRBV2, the J gene TRBJ2-2; the D is unclear. The CDR3 sequence is 12 residues long. The germline V gene has CDR1 SNHLY and CDR2 FYNNEI. V gave up 5 bases and J gave up 8 bases, with 9 bases separating them.

The V gene is TRBV7-2, the J gene TRBJ2-7, with TRBD2 matching over 10 bases. This CDR3 spans 16 amino acids. Germline loops: CDR1 SGHTA, CDR2 FQGNSA. The V segment lost 1 base and the J segment 3 bases; nucleotides outside the gene matches: 6. In DNA, the CDR3 is TGTGCCAGCAGCTTAGGCTTCGCTAGCGGGGGCTACGAGCAGTACTTC. Translation: CASSLGFASGGYEQYF.

The V gene is TRBV18, the J gene TRBJ2-3, with 7 bases matching TRBD1. The CDR3 extends over 18 amino acids. The J segment lost 0 bases and the V segment lost 4 bases, leaving 13 bases of the junction unmatched. Germline V gene sequence: CDR1 KGHSH, CDR2 LQKENI. This CDR3 is CASSLQGFSAFSTDTQYF. CDR3 nucleotide sequence: TGTGCCAGCTCACTACAGGGGTTCAGCGCCTTTAGCACAGATACGCAGTATTTT.

CDR3 in DNA: TGTGCCACCAGTAAAACATTGGGCACTGAAGCTTTCTTT. Protein sequence: CATSKTLGTEAFF. This sequence joins TRBV15 and TRBJ1-1; D gene uncertain. Per germline, CDR1 LNHNV and CDR2 YYDKDF (reference sequence). The CDR3 totals 13 residues. The V end was cut by 6 bases, the J end by 4 bases, with 12 bases between.

The rearrangement uses TRBV19 and TRBJ2-7; D is ambiguous. CDR1 is LNHDA, CDR2 SQIVND, per germline (reference sequence). The CDR3 has 12 residues. The V end lost 5 bases, the J end lost 3 bases, and 8 bases lay between the germline ends. The CDR3 is CASSDNVYEQYF. CDR3 coding DNA: TGTGCCAGTAGTGATAACGTCTACGAGCAGTACTTC.

The rearrangement uses TRBV15 and TRBJ2-1, with D possibly being TRBD1 or TRBD2 (5 bases each). CDR3 length: 15 amino acids. V was cut by 0 bases and J by 3 bases, with 9 bases left in between. CDR1 and CDR2 (germline): LNHNV, YYDKDF (reference sequence). CDR3 residues: CATSREGRNYNEQFF. For the CDR3, the DNA is TGTGCCACCAGCAGAGAGGGACGGAACTACAATGAGCAGTTCTTC.

J is TRBJ1-1 and V is TRBV4-3; the D is unclear. The CDR3 sequence is 14 residues long. Trimming stripped 3 bases from V and 3 bases from J, with 11 bases between. Germline V gene sequence: CDR1 LGHNA, CDR2 YSLEER. The CDR3 here is CASSQSNYDTEAFF. As DNA, the CDR3 is TGCGCCAGCAGCCAGAGTAATTACGACACTGAAGCTTTCTTT.

V and J are TRBV24-1 and TRBJ2-1; D perhaps matches TRBD1 (5 bases). Germline V gene lookup returns CDR1 KGHDR and CDR2 SFDVKD. The CDR3 extends over 15 amino acids. V shed 6 bases and J shed 4 bases, with 15 bases lying between them. This CDR3 reads CATSSRALSYNEQFF. CDR3 DNA: TGTGCCACCAGTTCCAGGGCCCTATCGTACAATGAGCAGTTCTTC.

CDR3 region: CASSRGLAETQYF. The CDR3 nucleotides read TGTGCCAGCAGTCGCGGACTAGCGGAGACCCAGTACTTC. The chain couples TRBV6-2 or TRBV6-3 to TRBJ2-5; 9 nucleotides align to TRBD2. Germline trimming cut 5 bases from V and 5 bases from J; bases unmatched to any gene: 3. CDR1 MNHEY and CDR2 SVGEGT come from the germline V gene. There are 13 residues in the CDR3.

This chain connects TRBV7-4 to TRBJ2-1; 9 bases line up with TRBD2. Germline lookup yields CDR1 SGHVT and CDR2 SQSDAQ. The junction had 4 bases not matched to a gene; V was cut back by 1 base and J by 0 bases. This CDR3 contains 17 residues. The CDR3 sequence: CASSLVSSGGSYNEQFF. The CDR3 nucleotides are TGTGCCAGCAGCTTAGTCAGTAGCGGGGGCTCCTACAATGAGCAGTTCTTC.

The J gene is TRBJ1-1, the V gene TRBV7-9, with no clear D. This CDR3 contains 15 residues. Germline V lookup: CDR1 SEHNR, CDR2 FQNEAQ (reference sequence). Trimming took 6 bases from V and 4 from J, leaving 18 bases between them. CDR3 residues: CASRSLGGEGTEAFF. Here the CDR3 DNA reads TGTGCCAGCAGGTCCCTGGGAGGCGAGGGCACTGAAGCTTTCTTT.

The V gene is TRBV27, the J gene TRBJ2-7, with TRBD1 identical over 9 bases. The CDR3 runs 13 residues. Unmatched junction bases numbered 3, after V lost 5 bases and J lost 4 bases. Per the germline V gene, CDR1 is MNHEY and CDR2 is SMNVEV (reference sequence). This CDR3 is CASSRTGAYEQYF. In DNA form, the CDR3 reads TGTGCCAGCAGTAGGACAGGGGCTTACGAGCAGTACTTC.

The CDR3 loop reads CASSKTGSGELFF. CDR3 DNA: TGTGCCAGCAGTAAAACAGGGTCCGGGGAGCTGTTTTTT. The chain is built from TRBV12-3 or TRBV12-4 and TRBJ2-2; maybe TRBD1 (6 bases). The V end lost 5 bases, the J end lost 6 bases, and 10 bases lay between the germline ends. The CDR3 length is 13 residues.

The chain has TRBV30 and TRBJ1-1, with D unclear. V was cut by 6 bases and J by 10 bases, with 15 bases left in between. The CDR3 has 11 amino acids. CDR1 is GTSNPN, CDR2 SVGIG, per germline (reference sequence). CDR3 coding DNA: TGTGCCTGCCGTCCCTCATGGGGAGCTTTCTTT. Its translation: CACRPSWGAFF.

This sequence joins TRBV19 and TRBJ2-6, with 7 bases fitting TRBD1. The CDR3 extends over 20 amino acids. Germline V lookup: CDR1 LNHDA, CDR2 SQIVND (reference sequence). With V trimmed by 3 bases and J by 0 bases, 14 bases remained unmatched. CDR3 in DNA: TGTGCCAGTAGTATCGCCCCCAACAGGGGCGCATACTCTGGGGCCAACGTCCTGACTTTC. This codes for CASSIAPNRGAYSGANVLTF.

The chain is built from TRBV5-8 and TRBJ2-7, with D uncertain. The V end lost 0 bases, the J end lost 5 bases, and 9 bases lay between the germline ends. The CDR3 is 13 residues long. From germline, CDR1 is SGHTS and CDR2 YDEGEE. The CDR3 region is CASSLGLPNEQYF. CDR3 sequence (DNA): TGTGCCAGCAGCTTGGGACTGCCTAACGAGCAGTACTTC.